Below, 14 T cell receptor beta chains from the same sample are listed, as sequenced in a study of blood T cells in healthy people across ages. It was with a sample-barcoded 5' primer and a J-beta primer mix that a second PCR of about 7 to 12 cycles was run. TCRdb re-called the 5' RACE reads with MiXCR, one entry per CDR3 protein. Here the sample spans some 1,800,000 distinct CDR3 sequences, roughly two fifths being singletons. The specimen was blood. The receptors shown here come from a human donor in good health.

V gene TRBV9 combines with J gene TRBJ2-4; D is unresolved. V was trimmed by 3 bases and J by 0 bases, leaving 10 bases between them. Germline CDR1 and CDR2: SGDLS and YYNGEE. The CDR3 extends over 15 amino acids. The CDR3 region is CASSALVQAKNIQYF. As DNA, the CDR3 is TGTGCCAGCAGCGCTTTAGTCCAAGCCAAAAACATTCAGTACTTC.

V usage is TRBV29-1 and J usage is TRBJ2-5; D is possibly TRBD2 (5 bases). Germline V gives CDR1 SQVTM, CDR2 ANQGSEA. Trimming left V 5 bases short and J 5 bases short, with 15 bases between. This CDR3 region has 13 residues. In DNA, the CDR3 is TGCAGCGTTAACCAGGTTCGGAGGGAGACCCAGTACTTC. This translates into CSVNQVRRETQYF.

This clonotype was counted once. The chain uses TRBV6-2 or TRBV6-3 and TRBJ2-1; TRBD1 matches at 9 bases. CDR3 length: 14 residues. Germline V gene data show CDR1 as MNHEY and CDR2 as SVGEGT. J was trimmed by 5 bases and V by 6 bases; bases with no gene match: 5. In DNA form, the CDR3 reads TGTGCCAGCAGGGGGACAGGGCTTCACAATGAGCAGTTCTTC. It specifies CASRGTGLHNEQFF.

The CDR3 is CASSAAGGPLYEQYF. In DNA, the CDR3 is TGTGCCAGCAGCGCTGCCGGGGGGCCCCTTTACGAGCAGTACTTC. The V and J genes are TRBV7-3 and TRBJ2-7, with D perhaps matching TRBD2 (7 bases). The CDR3 loop spans 15 amino acids. The germline gives CDR1 SGHTA, CDR2 FQGTGA. The V and J ends lost 5 bases and 4 bases respectively, with 18 bases between them. The full variable domain, with the rest looked up from reference TRBV7-3 and TRBJ2-7, is GAGVSQTPSNKVTEKGKYVELRCDPISGHTALYWYRQSLGQGPEFLIYFQGTGAADDSGLPNDRFFAVRPEGSVSTLKIQRTERGDSAVYLCASSAAGGPLYEQYFGPGTRLTVT.

This chain uses TRBV10-3 with TRBJ2-7; either TRBD1 or TRBD2 may fit D (6 bases each). The J call could be wrong; TRBJ2-4 is a better fit for the DNA end. Germline V CDR1 and CDR2: ENHRY, SYGVKD. The CDR3 runs to 16 residues. CDR3 nucleotide sequence: TGTGCCATCAGTCATCAAGGGGGGACCACCAAAAACATTCAGTACTTC. Residues: CAISHQGGTTKNIQYF.

The table lists this clonotype with a few counts. The gene calls are TRBV10-3 and TRBJ2-7; 9 nucleotides match TRBD2. J lost 4 bases, V lost 0 bases, and 7 bases had no gene match. There are 16 residues in the CDR3. CDR1 and CDR2 (germline): ENHRY, SYGVKD. In DNA, the CDR3 is TGTGCCATCAGTGAGTCGCTAGCGGGGATTAAATACGAGCAGTACTTC. Translation: CAISESLAGIKYEQYF.

The chain combines TRBV7-9 with TRBJ2-3; 10 bases are a match to TRBD1. V dropped 4 bases and J dropped 5; count of bases not matched to a gene: 6. Germline CDR1 reads SEHNR; CDR2 reads FQNEAQ (reference sequence). This CDR3 comprises 15 residues. The CDR3, as DNA: TGTGCCAGCAGCTCTCCGGGACAGGGGATAGATACGCAGTATTTT. Translating it yields CASSSPGQGIDTQYF.

This clonotype was found a few times. This sequence joins TRBV7-2 and TRBJ2-3, with D uncertain. Trimming removed 4 bases from V and 1 base from J, with 15 bases in between. Looked up from germline, CDR1 is SGHTA and CDR2 is FQGNSA. The CDR3 is 16 amino acids. CDR3 in DNA: TGTGCCAGCAGCTCCCCGGCGGCCTCGGGCACAGATACGCAGTATTTT. It specifies CASSSPAASGTDTQYF.

V and J are TRBV3-1 and TRBJ2-5; weak D call: TRBD2 (7 bases). CDR3 length: 16 amino acids. With 2 bases removed from V and 5 bases from J, the gap between germline ends came to 18 bases. Germline V gene sequence: CDR1 LGHDT, CDR2 YNNKEL (reference sequence). CDR3 sequence: CASSQRGGGYFETQYF. The CDR3 region has the DNA TGTGCCAGCAGCCAAAGAGGGGGGGGCTATTTTGAGACCCAGTACTTC.

The chain links TRBV6-6 to TRBJ2-5; D remains unclear. The J call may be wrong; the DNA end is better matched by TRBJ2-7. Germline-derived CDR1 and CDR2 are MNHNY and SVGAGI (reference sequence). The length of the CDR3 is 13 residues. CDR3 DNA: TGTGCCAGCAGTTACTCGTCAGTATACGAGCAGTACTTC. The encoded protein is CASSYSSVYEQYF.

In its sample, this clonotype was seen a few times. The chain couples TRBV7-2 to TRBJ2-1; 9 bases agree with TRBD2. The V gene end was trimmed by 3 bases and the J gene end by 8 bases; junction bases not matched to a gene: 5. The CDR3 spans 14 residues. The germline gives CDR1 SGHTA, CDR2 FQGNSA. CDR3 nucleotide sequence: TGTGCCAGCAGCTTCTTAGTAGCGGGGGATGAGCAGTTCTTC. This gives the protein CASSFLVAGDEQFF.

This chain connects TRBV20-1 to TRBJ2-7; no definite D call. V lost 0 bases to trimming and J lost 4 bases, with 13 bases between them. The germline V gene has CDR1 DFQATT and CDR2 SNEGSKA (reference sequence). The CDR3 is 14 amino acids. The DNA for the CDR3 is TGCAGTGCTAGAGATAGGTACAGCGAGTACGAGCAGTACTTC. Its translation: CSARDRYSEYEQYF.

V is TRBV6-5 and J is TRBJ1-1, with 8 bases aligning to TRBD1. The CDR3 has 14 residues. Germline CDR1 is MNHEY and CDR2 is SVGAGI. Unmatched junction bases numbered 4, after V lost 6 bases and J lost 1 base. The CDR3 spells CASSYRGKNTEAFF. The CDR3 DNA is TGTGCCAGCAGCTACAGGGGGAAGAACACTGAAGCTTTCTTT.

In its sample, this clonotype was seen a few times. The chain employs TRBV20-1 and TRBJ2-1, with TRBD1 matching 8 bases. Germline V gene data show CDR1 as DFQATT and CDR2 as SNEGSKA (reference sequence). V gave up 6 bases and J gave up 3 bases; unmatched junction bases: 7. The CDR3 has 14 amino acids. The CDR3 nucleotides are TGCAGTGCGACACCCGGGACAGGCTACAATGAGCAGTTCTTC. Translation gives CSATPGTGYNEQFF.